The 2 T cell receptor beta chains below come from one sample, sequenced in a study of tumor-infiltrating lymphocytes in primary liver carcinoma. Extraction also yielded germline DNA, while blood RNA was obtained from unsorted whole blood. A primer matching the constant region was used to make TCR beta cDNA from about 500 ng of total RNA. Nested multiplex PCR, run for three rounds with slightly modified ARM-PCR, yielded TCR beta libraries. A C-beta reverse primer and TRBV1-TRBV30 forward primers served in each of the first two PCR rounds, at about 9 cycles apiece. TCRdb called the multiplex PCR reads again in MiXCR, with one record for every CDR3 protein. The table includes fewer than 350,000 distinct CDR3 sequences, approximately 65% detected once. Material: peripheral blood. The receptors were gathered from a man in his forties or fifties with primary liver carcinoma and hepatitis B virus infection.

In regard to this clonotype: A much larger clone sits a single nucleotide away, making a read error possible. The rearrangement uses TRBV6-1 and TRBJ2-1; the D gene is possibly TRBD2 (6 bases). The CDR3 contains 15 residues. The V and J ends lost 7 bases and 3 bases respectively, with 16 bases between them. CDR1 MNHNS and CDR2 SASEGT come from the germline V gene. In DNA form, the CDR3 reads TGTGCCAGCAATCGTATTAGCGGTATCTACAATGAGCAGTTCTTC. Amino acid sequence: CASNRISGIYNEQFF.

This clonotype was picked up many times. This chain links TRBV6-5 with TRBJ1-4; D ambiguous. The ends were cut back, 5 bases at V and 3 bases at J, with 16 bases in the middle. The germline CDR1 and CDR2 sequences are MNHEY and SVGAGI. The CDR3 is 16 amino acids. Here the CDR3 reads CASSLTFRSANEKLFF. CDR3 bases: TGTGCCAGCAGTCTTACGTTCAGGTCCGCTAATGAAAAACTGTTTTTT.